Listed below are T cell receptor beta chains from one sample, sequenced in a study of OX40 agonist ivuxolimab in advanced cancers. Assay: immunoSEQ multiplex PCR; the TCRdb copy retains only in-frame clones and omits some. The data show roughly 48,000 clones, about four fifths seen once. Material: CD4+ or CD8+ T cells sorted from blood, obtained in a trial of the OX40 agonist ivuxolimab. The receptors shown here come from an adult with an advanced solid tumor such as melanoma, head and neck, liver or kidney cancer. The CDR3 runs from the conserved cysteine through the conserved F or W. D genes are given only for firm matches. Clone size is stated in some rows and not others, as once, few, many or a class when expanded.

CDR3aa: CASRTGIGNTIYF
CDR3nt: TGCGCCAGCAGAACAGGGATCGGAAACACCATATATTTT
abundance: NA
v_gene: TRBV5-1
len: 13
j_gene: TRBJ1-3
d_gene: NA

CDR3aa: CASRAVAGGQETQYF
CDR3nt: TGTGCCAGTAGAGCGGTAGCGGGAGGGCAAGAGACCCAGTACTTC
abundance: NA
v_gene: TRBV19
len: 15
j_gene: TRBJ2-5
d_gene: TRBD2

CDR3aa: CASSLGLAIDHEQFF
CDR3nt: TGCGCCAGCAGCTTGGGACTAGCAATAGACCATGAGCAGTTCTTC
abundance: NA
v_gene: TRBV5-1
len: 15
j_gene: TRBJ2-1
d_gene: TRBD2

CDR3aa: CASSEPGSVNNSPLHF
CDR3nt: TGTGCCAGCAGTGAGCCAGGTTCGGTCAATAATTCACCCCTCCACTTT
abundance: few
v_gene: TRBV28
len: 16
j_gene: TRBJ1-6
d_gene: NA

CDR3aa: CASSFPRKQETQYF
CDR3nt: TGTGCCAGCAGCTTCCCCAGAAAACAAGAGACCCAGTACTTC
abundance: NA
v_gene: TRBV7-3
len: 14
j_gene: TRBJ2-5
d_gene: NA

CDR3aa: CASSETGSADQPQHF
CDR3nt: TGTGCCAGCAGTGAAACAGGGAGTGCGGATCAGCCCCAGCATTTT
abundance: NA
v_gene: TRBV6-1
len: 15
j_gene: TRBJ1-5
d_gene: NA

CDR3aa: CASNPPGGGRQYF
CDR3nt: TGTGCCAGCAACCCCCCCGGGGGCGGTAGGCAGTACTTC
abundance: once
v_gene: TRBV6-6
len: 13
j_gene: TRBJ2-7
d_gene: NA

CDR3aa: CASSFRDTLQETQYF
CDR3nt: TGCGCCAGCAGCTTCAGGGACACCCTCCAAGAGACCCAGTACTTC
abundance: NA
v_gene: TRBV5-1
len: 15
j_gene: TRBJ2-5
d_gene: NA

CDR3aa: CASRDTGTGVNSPLHF
CDR3nt: TGTGCCAGCAGGGACACTGGGACAGGGGTCAACTCACCCCTCCACTTT
abundance: once
v_gene: TRBV6-6
len: 16
j_gene: TRBJ1-6
d_gene: TRBD1

CDR3aa: CASSLGGGKPQHF
CDR3nt: TGTGCCAGCAGCTTAGGGGGAGGGAAGCCCCAGCATTTT
abundance: once
v_gene: TRBV11-2
len: 13
j_gene: TRBJ1-5
d_gene: NA

CDR3aa: CASSLTGGINNEQFF
CDR3nt: TGTGCCAGCAGCTTAACGGGAGGCATAAACAATGAGCAGTTCTTC
abundance: NA
v_gene: TRBV11-3
len: 15
j_gene: TRBJ2-1
d_gene: TRBD2

CDR3aa: CASSGREGGTGNTIYF
CDR3nt: TGCGCCAGCAGCGGTCGGGAAGGGGGAACCGGAAACACCATATATTTT
abundance: NA
v_gene: TRBV5-1
len: 16
j_gene: TRBJ1-3
d_gene: NA

CDR3aa: CAISELSGRDEQYF
CDR3nt: TGTGCCATCAGTGAGTTGTCGGGGAGAGACGAGCAGTACTTC
abundance: NA
v_gene: TRBV10-3
len: 14
j_gene: TRBJ2-7
d_gene: NA

CDR3aa: CATWTASSGNTIYF
CDR3nt: TGTGCCACCTGGACAGCCTCCTCTGGAAACACCATATATTTT
abundance: NA
v_gene: TRBV6-1
len: 14
j_gene: TRBJ1-3
d_gene: NA

CDR3aa: CASSLMAFNDEQFF
CDR3nt: TGTGCCAGCAGCTTGATGGCTTTTAACGATGAGCAGTTCTTC
abundance: NA
v_gene: TRBV5-8
len: 14
j_gene: TRBJ2-1
d_gene: NA

CDR3aa: CASSSTGTTNTEAFF
CDR3nt: TGTGCCAGCAGCTCCACCGGGACAACTAACACTGAAGCTTTCTTT
abundance: few
v_gene: TRBV7-2
len: 15
j_gene: TRBJ1-1
d_gene: NA

CDR3aa: CATTTLASEAFF
CDR3nt: TGTGCCACCACAACACTCGCCAGTGAAGCTTTCTTT
abundance: NA
v_gene: TRBV6-5
len: 12
j_gene: TRBJ1-1
d_gene: NA

CDR3aa: CASRPASSYNSPLHF
CDR3nt: TGTGCCAGCAGACCAGCGAGCTCCTATAATTCACCCCTCCACTTT
abundance: once
v_gene: TRBV6-5
len: 15
j_gene: TRBJ1-6
d_gene: NA

CDR3aa: CASRGFGGGKSYEQYF
CDR3nt: TGTGCCAGCAGGGGGTTCGGCGGGGGCAAATCCTACGAGCAGTACTTC
abundance: NA
v_gene: TRBV2
len: 16
j_gene: TRBJ2-7
d_gene: NA

CDR3aa: CASSPSGQNHGYTF
CDR3nt: TGTGCCAGCAGCCCTTCGGGACAGAATCATGGCTACACCTTC
abundance: NA
v_gene: TRBV6-1
len: 14
j_gene: TRBJ1-2
d_gene: TRBD1

CDR3aa: CASRIDRWWFF
CDR3nt: TGTGCCAGCAGGATAGACCGGTGGTGGTTCTTC
abundance: NA
v_gene: TRBV6-1
len: 11
j_gene: TRBJ2-1
d_gene: NA

CDR3aa: CASSLGFGQQETQYF
CDR3nt: TGTGCCAGCAGCTTAGGCTTCGGACAGCAAGAGACCCAGTACTTC
abundance: once
v_gene: TRBV7-3
len: 15
j_gene: TRBJ2-5
d_gene: NA

CDR3aa: CASSLDRVDTGELFF
CDR3nt: TGTGCCAGCAGCTTGGACAGGGTAGACACCGGGGAGCTGTTTTTT
abundance: NA
v_gene: TRBV5-4
len: 15
j_gene: TRBJ2-2
d_gene: NA

CDR3aa: CASSETGDLTETQYF
CDR3nt: TGCGCCAGCAGCGAGACAGGGGATCTTACCGAGACCCAGTACTTC
abundance: once
v_gene: TRBV5-1
len: 15
j_gene: TRBJ2-5
d_gene: TRBD1

CDR3aa: CASSPRPGGTEAFF
CDR3nt: TGTGCCAGCTCACCTAGGCCCGGGGGCACTGAAGCTTTCTTT
abundance: NA
v_gene: TRBV18
len: 14
j_gene: TRBJ1-1
d_gene: NA